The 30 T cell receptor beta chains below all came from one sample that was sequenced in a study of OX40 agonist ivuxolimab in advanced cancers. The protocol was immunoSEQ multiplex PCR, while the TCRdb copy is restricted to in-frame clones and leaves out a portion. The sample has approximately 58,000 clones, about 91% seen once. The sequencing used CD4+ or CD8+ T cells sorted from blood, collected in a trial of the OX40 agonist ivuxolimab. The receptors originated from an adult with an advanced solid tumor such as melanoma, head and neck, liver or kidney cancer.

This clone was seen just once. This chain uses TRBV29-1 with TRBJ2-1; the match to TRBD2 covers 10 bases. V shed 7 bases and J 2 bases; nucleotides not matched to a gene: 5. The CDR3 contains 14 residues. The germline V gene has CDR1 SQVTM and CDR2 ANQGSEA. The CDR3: CSAVLAGAYNEQFF. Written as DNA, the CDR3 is TGCAGCGCCGTTCTAGCGGGAGCCTACAATGAGCAGTTCTTC.

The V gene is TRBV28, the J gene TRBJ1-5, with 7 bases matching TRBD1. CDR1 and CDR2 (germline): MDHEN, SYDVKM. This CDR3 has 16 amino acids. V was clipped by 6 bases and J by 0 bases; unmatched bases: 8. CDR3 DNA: TGTGCCAGCAGCCCGGGGACAGCGCATAGCAATCAGCCCCAGCATTTT. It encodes CASSPGTAHSNQPQHF.

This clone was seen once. The DNA for the CDR3 is TGTGCCAGCAGTTTTGGGCGGAGAGGTGAGCAGTTCTTC. Protein product: CASSFGRRGEQFF. The chain links TRBV28 to TRBJ2-1; D not certain. Between the trimmed V and J ends, which lost 3 bases and 9 bases, there was a span of 12 bases. The germline V gene has CDR1 MDHEN and CDR2 SYDVKM. The CDR3 totals 13 residues.

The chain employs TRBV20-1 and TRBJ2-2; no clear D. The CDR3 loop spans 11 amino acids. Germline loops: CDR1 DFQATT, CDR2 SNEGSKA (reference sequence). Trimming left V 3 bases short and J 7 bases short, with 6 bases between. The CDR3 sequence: CSARLGGELFF. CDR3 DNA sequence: TGCAGTGCTAGGTTGGGCGGGGAGCTGTTTTTT.

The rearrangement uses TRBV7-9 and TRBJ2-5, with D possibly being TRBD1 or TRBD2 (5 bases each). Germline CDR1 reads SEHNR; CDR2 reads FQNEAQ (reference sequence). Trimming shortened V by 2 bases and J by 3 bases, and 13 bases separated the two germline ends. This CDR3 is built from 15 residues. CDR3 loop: CASSLSRDPEETQYF. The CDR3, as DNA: TGTGCCAGCAGCTTATCCCGGGACCCAGAAGAGACCCAGTACTTC.

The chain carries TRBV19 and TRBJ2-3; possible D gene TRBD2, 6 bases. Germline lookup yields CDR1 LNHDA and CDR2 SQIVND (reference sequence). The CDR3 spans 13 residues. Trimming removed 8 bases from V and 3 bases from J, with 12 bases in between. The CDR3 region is CASSIGGTDTQYF. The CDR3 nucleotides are TGTGCCAGTTCAATCGGGGGTACAGATACGCAGTATTTT.

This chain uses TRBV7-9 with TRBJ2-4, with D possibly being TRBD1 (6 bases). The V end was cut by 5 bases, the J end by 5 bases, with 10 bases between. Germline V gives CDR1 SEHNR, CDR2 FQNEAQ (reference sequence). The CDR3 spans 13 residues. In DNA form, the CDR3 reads TGTGCCAGCAGCCGTCCAGGGGAAAACATTCAGTACTTC. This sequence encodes CASSRPGENIQYF. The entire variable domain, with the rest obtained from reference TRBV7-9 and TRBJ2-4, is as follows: DTGVSQNPRHKITKRGQNVTFRCDPISEHNRLYWYRQTLGQGPEFLTYFQNEAQLEKSRLLSDRFSAERPKGSFSTLEIQRTEQGDSAMYLCASSRPGENIQYFGAGTRLSVL.

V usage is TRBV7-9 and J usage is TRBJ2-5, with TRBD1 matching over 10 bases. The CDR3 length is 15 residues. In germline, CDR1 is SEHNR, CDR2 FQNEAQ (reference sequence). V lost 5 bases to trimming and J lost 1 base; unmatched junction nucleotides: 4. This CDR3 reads CASSNRQGAQETQYF. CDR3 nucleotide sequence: TGTGCCAGCAGCAACCGACAGGGGGCCCAAGAGACCCAGTACTTC.

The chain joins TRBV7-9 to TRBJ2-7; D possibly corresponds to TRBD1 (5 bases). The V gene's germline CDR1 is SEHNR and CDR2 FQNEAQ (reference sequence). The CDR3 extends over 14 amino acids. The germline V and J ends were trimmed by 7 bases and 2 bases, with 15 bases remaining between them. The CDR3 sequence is CASTLGPGPYEQYF. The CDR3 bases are TGTGCCAGCACCCTTGGTCCAGGGCCCTACGAGCAGTACTTC.

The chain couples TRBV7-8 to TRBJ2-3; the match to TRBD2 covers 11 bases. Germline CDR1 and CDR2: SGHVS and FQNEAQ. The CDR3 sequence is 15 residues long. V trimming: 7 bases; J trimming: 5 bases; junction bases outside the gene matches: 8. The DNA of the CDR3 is TGTGCCAGCAACAGTCTAGCGGGAGGAGGAGATACGCAGTATTTT. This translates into CASNSLAGGGDTQYF.

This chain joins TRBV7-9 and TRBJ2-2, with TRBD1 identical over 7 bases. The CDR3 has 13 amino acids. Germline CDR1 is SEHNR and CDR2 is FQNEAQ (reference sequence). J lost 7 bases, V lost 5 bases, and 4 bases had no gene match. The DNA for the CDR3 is TGTGCCAGCAGCCAAACAGGGGTCGGGGAGCTGTTTTTT. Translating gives CASSQTGVGELFF.

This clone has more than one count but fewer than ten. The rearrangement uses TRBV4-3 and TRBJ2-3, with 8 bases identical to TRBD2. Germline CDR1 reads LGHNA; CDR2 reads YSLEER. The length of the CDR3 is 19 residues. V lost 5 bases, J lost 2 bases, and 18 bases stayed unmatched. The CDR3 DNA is TGCGCCAGCAGCAGGGCGGTTGGGTTAGGGACTAGGCTCACAGATACGCAGTATTTT. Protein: CASSRAVGLGTRLTDTQYF.

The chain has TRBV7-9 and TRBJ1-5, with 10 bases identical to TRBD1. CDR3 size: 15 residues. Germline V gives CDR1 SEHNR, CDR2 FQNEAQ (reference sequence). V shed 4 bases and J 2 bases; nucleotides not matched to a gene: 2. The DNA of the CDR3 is TGTGCCAGCAGCTCGGACAGGGGGGGCAATCAGCCCCAGCATTTT. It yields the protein CASSSDRGGNQPQHF.

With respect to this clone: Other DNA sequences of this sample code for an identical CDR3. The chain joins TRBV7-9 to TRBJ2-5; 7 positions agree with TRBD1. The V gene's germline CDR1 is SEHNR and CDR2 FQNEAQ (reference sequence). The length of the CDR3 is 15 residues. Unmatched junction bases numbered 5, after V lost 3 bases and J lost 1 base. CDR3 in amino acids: CASSFRQGTQETQYF. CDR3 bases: TGTGCCAGCAGCTTTAGACAGGGAACCCAAGAGACCCAGTACTTC.

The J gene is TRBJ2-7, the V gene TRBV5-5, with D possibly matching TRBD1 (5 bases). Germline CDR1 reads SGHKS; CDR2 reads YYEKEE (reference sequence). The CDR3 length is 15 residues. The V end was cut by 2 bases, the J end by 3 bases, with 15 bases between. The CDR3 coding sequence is TGTGCCAGCAGCTTCCCCGATCAGGGTATCTACGAGCAGTACTTC. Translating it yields CASSFPDQGIYEQYF. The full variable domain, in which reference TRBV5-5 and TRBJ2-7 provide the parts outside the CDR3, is DAGVTQSPTHLIKTRGQQVTLRCSPISGHKSVSWYQQVLGQGPQFIFQYYEKEERGRGNFPDRFSARQFPNYSSELNVNALLLGDSALYLCASSFPDQGIYEQYFGPGTRLTVT.

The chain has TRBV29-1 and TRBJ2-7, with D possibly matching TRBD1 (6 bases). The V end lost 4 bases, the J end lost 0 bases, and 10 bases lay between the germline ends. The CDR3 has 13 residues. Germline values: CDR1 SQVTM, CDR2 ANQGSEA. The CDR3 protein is CSVGSDSSYEQYF. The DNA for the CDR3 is TGCAGCGTTGGTTCGGACAGCTCCTACGAGCAGTACTTC.

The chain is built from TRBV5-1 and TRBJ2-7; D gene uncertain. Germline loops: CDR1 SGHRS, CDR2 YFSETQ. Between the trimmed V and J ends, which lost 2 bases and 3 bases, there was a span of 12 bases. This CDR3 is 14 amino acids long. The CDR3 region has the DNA TGCGCCAGCAGCTTCCGAATTGACAACTACGAGCAGTACTTC. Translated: CASSFRIDNYEQYF.

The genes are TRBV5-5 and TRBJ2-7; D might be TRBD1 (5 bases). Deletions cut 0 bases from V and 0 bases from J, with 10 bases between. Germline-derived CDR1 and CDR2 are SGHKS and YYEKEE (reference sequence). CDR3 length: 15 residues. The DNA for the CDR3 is TGTGCCAGCAGCTTGGAGGGGTCTAGCTCCTACGAGCAGTACTTC. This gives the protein CASSLEGSSSYEQYF.

The CDR3 nucleotides read TGCAGCGTTGAAGAACAGGGGTGGTTGGCTGAAGCTTTCTTT. Translation: CSVEEQGWLAEAFF. The chain employs TRBV29-1 and TRBJ1-1; 7 nucleotides align to TRBD1. In germline, CDR1 is SQVTM, CDR2 ANQGSEA. After removal of 0 bases from V and 6 bases from J, the junction contained 7 bases not matched to a gene. The CDR3 has 14 amino acids.

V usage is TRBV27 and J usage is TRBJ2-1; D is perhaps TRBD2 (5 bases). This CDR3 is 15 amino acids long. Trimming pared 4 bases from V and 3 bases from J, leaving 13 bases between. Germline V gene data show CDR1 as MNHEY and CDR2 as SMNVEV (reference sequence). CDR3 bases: TGTGCCAGCAGTTCCCACTCAGGACTCTACAATGAGCAGTTCTTC. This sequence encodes CASSSHSGLYNEQFF.

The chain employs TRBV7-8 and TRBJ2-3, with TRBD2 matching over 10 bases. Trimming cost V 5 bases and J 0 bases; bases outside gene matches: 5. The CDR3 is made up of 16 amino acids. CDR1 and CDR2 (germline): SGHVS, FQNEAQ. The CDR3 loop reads CASSARTSGSTDTQYF. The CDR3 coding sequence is TGTGCCAGCAGCGCAAGGACTAGCGGAAGCACAGATACGCAGTATTTT.

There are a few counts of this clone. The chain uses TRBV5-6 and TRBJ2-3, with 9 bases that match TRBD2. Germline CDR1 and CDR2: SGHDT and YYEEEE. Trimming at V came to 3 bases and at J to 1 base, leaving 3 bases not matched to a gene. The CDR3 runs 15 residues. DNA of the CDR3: TGTGCCAGCAGCTCTAAGCGGGAGGGCACAGATACGCAGTATTTT. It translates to CASSSKREGTDTQYF.

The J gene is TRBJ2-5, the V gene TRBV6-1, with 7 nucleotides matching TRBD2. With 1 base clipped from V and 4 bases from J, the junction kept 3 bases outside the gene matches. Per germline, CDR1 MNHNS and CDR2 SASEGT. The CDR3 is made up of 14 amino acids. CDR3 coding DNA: TGTGCCAGCAGTGAAGGGGGCGGGGGAGAGACCCAGTACTTC. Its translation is CASSEGGGGETQYF.

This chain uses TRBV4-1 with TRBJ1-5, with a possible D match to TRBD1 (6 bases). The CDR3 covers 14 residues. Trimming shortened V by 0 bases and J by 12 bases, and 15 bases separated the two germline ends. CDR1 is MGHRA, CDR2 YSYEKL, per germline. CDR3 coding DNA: TGCGCCAGCAGCCAAGATCAGGGCGGGACACGCCAGCATTTT. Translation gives CASSQDQGGTRQHF.

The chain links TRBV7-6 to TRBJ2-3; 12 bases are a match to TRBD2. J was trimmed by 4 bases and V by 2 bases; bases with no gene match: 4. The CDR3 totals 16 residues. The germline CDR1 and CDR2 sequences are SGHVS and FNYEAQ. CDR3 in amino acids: CASSLWASGRADTQYF. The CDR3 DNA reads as TGTGCCAGCAGCTTATGGGCTAGCGGGAGGGCAGATACGCAGTATTTT.

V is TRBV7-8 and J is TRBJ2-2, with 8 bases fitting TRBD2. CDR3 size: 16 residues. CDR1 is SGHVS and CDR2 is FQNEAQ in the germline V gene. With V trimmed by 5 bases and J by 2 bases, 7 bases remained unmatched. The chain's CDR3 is CASSITSGPNTGELFF. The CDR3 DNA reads TGTGCCAGCAGCATAACTAGCGGACCAAACACCGGGGAGCTGTTTTTT.

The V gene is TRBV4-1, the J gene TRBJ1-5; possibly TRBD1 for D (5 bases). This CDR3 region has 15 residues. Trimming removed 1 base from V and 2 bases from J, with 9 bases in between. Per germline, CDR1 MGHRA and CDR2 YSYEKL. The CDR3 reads CASSQVTRGNQPQHF. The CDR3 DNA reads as TGCGCCAGCAGCCAAGTCACCAGGGGCAATCAGCCCCAGCATTTT.

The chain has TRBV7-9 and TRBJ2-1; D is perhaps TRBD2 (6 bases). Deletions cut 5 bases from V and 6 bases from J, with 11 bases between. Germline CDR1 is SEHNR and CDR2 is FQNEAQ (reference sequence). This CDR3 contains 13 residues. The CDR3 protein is CASSLGGPNEQFF. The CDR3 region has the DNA TGTGCCAGCAGCCTTGGAGGGCCCAATGAGCAGTTCTTC.

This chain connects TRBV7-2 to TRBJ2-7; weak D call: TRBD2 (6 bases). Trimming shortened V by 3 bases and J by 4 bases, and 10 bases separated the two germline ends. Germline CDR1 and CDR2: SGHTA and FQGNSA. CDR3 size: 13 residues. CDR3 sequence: CASSFRENYEQYF. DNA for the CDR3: TGTGCCAGCAGCTTCCGGGAGAATTACGAGCAGTACTTC.

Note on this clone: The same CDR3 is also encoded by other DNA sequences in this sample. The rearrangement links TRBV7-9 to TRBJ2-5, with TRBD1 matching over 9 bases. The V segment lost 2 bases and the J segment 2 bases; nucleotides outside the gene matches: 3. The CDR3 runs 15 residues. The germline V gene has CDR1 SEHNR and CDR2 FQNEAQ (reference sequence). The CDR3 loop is CASSLRQGDQETQYF. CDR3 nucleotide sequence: TGTGCCAGCAGCTTAAGACAGGGGGATCAAGAGACCCAGTACTTC.